This paragraph reports one T cell receptor (beta chain). The specificity of this receptor is unknown. No clone much larger than this one lies a single base away; base qualities are absent. These data originate in a study of blood T cell repertoires in COVID-19 (dated by TCRdb to 2019 to 2021). In the study overall: Samples from collaborators originated in the United States, Italy and Spain and spanned both the acute and convalescent phases of COVID-19. Nearly every sample came with metadata listing a de-identified subject ID, COVID-19 status, age in years and sex. HLA class I and class II types, where available, came from metadata supplied by the sample provider rather than from assay-based typing. The repertoires were made available in a free public database intended to serve as a resource for research on the immune response to SARS-CoV-2. Subjects who had been exposed to COVID-19, were actively infected with it, or had recovered from it provided the deeply sampled blood TCRbeta repertoires that made up the dataset. The prospective study material was composed of cDNA or gDNA derived from T cells, B-cell-depleted T cells, or PBMCs. Samples came from the ongoing ImmuneRACE study (first 160 participants) plus 1,254 subjects from 6 global collaborators.

Broader findings and caveats from the paper: How much clinical and demographic metadata was included differed by source and by participant, and the metadata was provided uncurated.

The immunoSEQ Assay, a bias-controlled multiplex PCR, was used to amplify TCRbeta CDR3 regions from genomic DNA. In the original analysis: The number of nucleated cells in each sample was estimated from the amplification of reference gene primers within the assay. To quantify the absolute abundance of each unique TCRbeta CDR3 rearrangement, sequence reads were collapsed and filtered. For each sample, productive Simpson clonality was calculated as the square root of Simpson's diversity index over productive rearrangements. Imported from immuneACCESS, the table was reduced by TCRdb to in-frame sequences with V and J called. These copies leave out some clones; in studies compared against another copy, an unresolved V gene accounts for under half, and the cause of the remainder is not known. V, J and clone size are taken as reported in that table, and D and trimming were inferred from the DNA itself. The sample has around 210,000 clones on record, over 80% of them singletons. The ten biggest clones cover roughly 0.91% of the sample.

At one collaborating source in Seattle, patients were enrolled during active infection and were followed longitudinally through the course of disease. Whole blood was collected in K2EDTA tubes by collaborating institutions according to the institutions' own protocols. For TCRbeta analysis, collaborator samples were shipped as frozen whole blood, as isolated PBMCs, or as DNA extracted from either sample type. Sequenced material: peripheral blood. The TCR comes from a man aged 55 to 70 with COVID-19, enrolled during active disease.

The CDR3 corresponds to CSAQGVNTEAFF. The nucleotides read TGCAGCGCCCAGGGCGTGAACACTGAAGCTTTCTTT. The chain is made from TRBV29-1 and TRBJ1-1; possibly the D gene is TRBD1, per 5 matching bases. Reading the germline V gene gives CDR1 SQVTM and CDR2 ANQGSEA. V is clipped by 7 bases and J by 0 bases, and the sequence between their germline boundaries is 9 bases long. The CDR3 measures 12 amino acids from cysteine to phenylalanine. Just CDR3 DNA is preserved here, 36 bases in frame from base 1.